The T cell receptor (beta chain) under discussion was sequenced for a study of T cell responses to AZD1222 COVID-19 vaccine (dated by TCRdb to the early 2020s). As for the study more broadly: AZD1222 recipients with second doses at about 4 weeks or about 12 weeks were pooled, because spike-specific TCR depth and breadth did not differ between schedules. TCR sequencing covered fewer than 250 trial participants: approximately 200 given two doses of AZD1222 and 26 given two doses of MenACWY control vaccine. Trial participants were enrolled by age into 18-55, 56-69 and 70-plus year subgroups, with roughly 160, 29 and 62 TCR-sequenced participants respectively.

Worth noting for this clone: There is no known antigen for this receptor. Base qualities are missing; no much larger clone stands one base away.

General findings and caveats noted by the study authors: Reportedly, close to half of the unique spike-specific TCRs recognized epitopes lying outside the regions that are mutated in the B.1.351 and B.1.1.7 variants. After two AZD1222 doses, spike-specific TCR breadth and depth were significantly higher than at day 0 and than in MenACWY recipients. The 56-69-year group was small, and its depth increase did not reach significance, likely because of low power. The vaccine-associated CD4 TCRs covered the entire spike protein, and the dominant responses fell in regions 160-218 and 743-854. Because no day 14 peak-response samples were available, the repertoires could be characterized only after the peak T cell response. Conclusions about previously exposed vaccinees are limited because only 5 or 6 AZD1222 recipients were SARS-CoV-2 seropositive at baseline. Participants were mostly white British and included more females than males, and it was suggested by the authors that clonal diversity may have been underestimated.

The CDR3 regions of human TCRbeta chains were subjected to immunosequencing. In the original analysis: TCRs in the repertoires were compared against a reference library of SARS-CoV-2-specific TCRs that had been generated with the MIRA antigen-specificity platform. Breadth was defined as the fraction of unique TCRs that were SARS-CoV-2-associated. Depth was defined as the fraction of total T cells that were SARS-CoV-2-associated. Using the MIRA data, each spike-specific TCR was assigned both to the spike region to which the TCR was reactive and to a CD4 or CD8 class. Log10-transformed breadth and depth values were compared by one-way ANOVA with Sidak's multiple comparisons tests. Imported from immuneACCESS, the table was reduced by TCRdb to in-frame sequences with V and J called. These copies leave out some clones; in studies compared against another copy, an unresolved V gene accounts for under half, and the cause of the remainder is not known. V and J calls and clone size follow that table, whereas D and trimming were derived from the DNA. The sample table holds roughly 150,000 clones, of which more than 85% were seen once. The top ten clones comprise under 5% of the sample.

According to the study, the label for this sample's time point signals: baseline before first vaccination. The vaccinee samples were drawn from two UK trials, COV001 and COV002, one of which was a single-blind randomized controlled phase 2/3 trial testing AZD1222 (ChAdOx1 nCoV-19) in healthy adults. For TCRbeta chain sequencing, PBMC samples from trial participants were taken at day 0 and at day 28 after the second dose. The source is an adult in good health. The material sequenced was peripheral blood, taken on day 0 of AZD1222 vaccination.

Here is the DNA: TGTGCCATCAGTGCGTACAGGGGAATTGGATCAACCGGGGAGCTGTTTTTT. It specifies CAISAYRGIGSTGELFF. The chain is encoded by TRBV10-3 joined to TRBJ2-2; TRBD1 aligns with 7 central bases. Its CDR3 holds 17 amino acids, cysteine through phenylalanine. The DNA shown is the 51-base CDR3, in frame from base 1. As encoded in the germline V gene, CDR1 is ENHRY while CDR2 is SYGVKD. Compared with germline, V lacks 4 bases and J lacks 5 bases; bases without a gene match: 13.